This TCR beta chain was recovered during a study of cytomegalovirus exposure and HLA in healthy donors. Assay used: immunoSEQ multiplex PCR; TCRdb lists only in-frame clones, some missing. The sample carries hundreds of thousands of clones, more than 80% recorded once. Study-wide results and caveats: Across donors, most TCRs were seen rarely, yet some public ones were widespread.

These donors were members of the roughly 110-subject validation cohort, a group separate from the roughly 700-subject first cohort. Notes on this clone: Its antigen remains unknown.

Germline lookup yields CDR1 SGHAT and CDR2 FQNNGV. The ends lost 5 bases at V and 9 bases at J; junction bases unmatched: 10. The CDR3 totals 14 residues. The TCR sequence derives from a woman aged 18-30 years in good health and CMV-seronegative. V usage is TRBV11-2 and J usage is TRBJ2-3, with 8 nucleotides matching TRBD2. The sample was PBMCs. The CDR3 is CASSPGLAGGTQYF. As DNA, the CDR3 is TGTGCCAGCAGCCCAGGACTAGCAGGAGGGACGCAGTATTTT.